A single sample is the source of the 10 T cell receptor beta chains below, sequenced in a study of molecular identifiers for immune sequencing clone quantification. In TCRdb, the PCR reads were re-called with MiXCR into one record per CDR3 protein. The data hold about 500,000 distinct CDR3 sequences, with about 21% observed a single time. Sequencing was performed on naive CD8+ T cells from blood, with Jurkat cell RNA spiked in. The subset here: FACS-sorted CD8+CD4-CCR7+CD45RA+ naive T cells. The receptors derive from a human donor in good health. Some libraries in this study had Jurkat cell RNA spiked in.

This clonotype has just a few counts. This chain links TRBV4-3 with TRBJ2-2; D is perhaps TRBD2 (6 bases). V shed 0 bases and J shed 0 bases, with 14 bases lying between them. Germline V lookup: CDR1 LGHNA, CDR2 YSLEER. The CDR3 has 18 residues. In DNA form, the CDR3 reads TGCGCCAGCAGCCAAGATAAGGCTAGCGAACCGAACACCGGGGAGCTGTTTTTT. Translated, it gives CASSQDKASEPNTGELFF.

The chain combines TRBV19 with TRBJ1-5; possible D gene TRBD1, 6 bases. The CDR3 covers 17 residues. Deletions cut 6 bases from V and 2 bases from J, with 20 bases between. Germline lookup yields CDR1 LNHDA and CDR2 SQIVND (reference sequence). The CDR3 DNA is TGTGCCAGTAGCCAAACAGGGTTACGTGGAGGCAATCAGCCCCAGCATTTT. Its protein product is CASSQTGLRGGNQPQHF.

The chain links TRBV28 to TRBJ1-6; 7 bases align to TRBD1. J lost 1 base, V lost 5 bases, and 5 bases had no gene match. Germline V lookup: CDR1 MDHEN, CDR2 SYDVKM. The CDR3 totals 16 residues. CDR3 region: CASSELQGSYNSPLHF. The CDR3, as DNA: TGTGCCAGCAGTGAACTACAGGGGTCCTATAATTCACCCCTCCACTTT.

CDR3 amino acids: CASSPREHTERGSDYEQYF. Here the CDR3 DNA reads TGTGCCAGCAGCCCCCGGGAACATACTGAGAGGGGTAGCGACTACGAGCAGTACTTC. V is TRBV7-2 and J is TRBJ2-7; D might be TRBD1 or TRBD2, each matching 5 bases. V lost 5 bases to trimming and J lost 3 bases, with 29 bases between them. The CDR3 covers 19 residues. Germline loops: CDR1 SGHTA, CDR2 FQGNSA.

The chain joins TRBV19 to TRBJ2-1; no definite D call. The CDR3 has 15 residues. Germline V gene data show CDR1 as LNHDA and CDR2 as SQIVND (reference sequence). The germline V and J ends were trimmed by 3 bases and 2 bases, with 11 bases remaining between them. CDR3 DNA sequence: TGTGCCAGTAGTATCCGGCAGCCTCCCTACAATGAGCAGTTCTTC. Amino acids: CASSIRQPPYNEQFF.

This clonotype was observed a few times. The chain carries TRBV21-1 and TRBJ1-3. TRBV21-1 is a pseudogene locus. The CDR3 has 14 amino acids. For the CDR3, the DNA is TGTGCCCCACCCAGCGCAGGAGGGGGAAACACCATATATTTT. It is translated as CAPPSAGGGNTIYF.

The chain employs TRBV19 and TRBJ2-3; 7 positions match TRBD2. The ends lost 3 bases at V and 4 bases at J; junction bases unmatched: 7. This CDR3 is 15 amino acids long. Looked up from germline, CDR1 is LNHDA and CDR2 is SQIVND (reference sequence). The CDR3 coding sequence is TGTGCCAGTAGTATTTGGGGGGGGGTCGCAGATACGCAGTATTTT. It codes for CASSIWGGVADTQYF.

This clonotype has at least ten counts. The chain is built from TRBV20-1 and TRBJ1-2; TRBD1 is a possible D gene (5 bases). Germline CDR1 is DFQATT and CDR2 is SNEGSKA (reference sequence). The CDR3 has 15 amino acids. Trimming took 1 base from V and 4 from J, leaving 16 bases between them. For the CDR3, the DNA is TGCAGTGCTAGAGCTACCTACAGGTTCTTCTATGGCTACACCTTC. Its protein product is CSARATYRFFYGYTF.

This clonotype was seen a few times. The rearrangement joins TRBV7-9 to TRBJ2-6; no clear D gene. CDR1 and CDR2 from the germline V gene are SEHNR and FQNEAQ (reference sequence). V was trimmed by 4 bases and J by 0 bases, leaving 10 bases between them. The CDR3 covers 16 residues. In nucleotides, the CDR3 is TGTGCCAGCAGCTCAAGACTGGGCTCTGGGGCCAACGTCCTGACTTTC. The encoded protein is CASSSRLGSGANVLTF.

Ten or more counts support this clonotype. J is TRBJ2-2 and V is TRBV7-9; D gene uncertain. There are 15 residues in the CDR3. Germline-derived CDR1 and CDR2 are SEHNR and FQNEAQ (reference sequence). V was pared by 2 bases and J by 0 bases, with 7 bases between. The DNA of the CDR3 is TGTGCCAGCAGCTTAACAGAGACGAACACCGGGGAGCTGTTTTTT. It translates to CASSLTETNTGELFF.